The next 20 T cell receptor beta chains were all read from a single sample in a study of shared clonotypes between healthy human individuals. Clones were read by immunoSEQ multiplex PCR, and TCRdb kept only the in-frame ones, dropping some. The sample records about 2.4 million clones, around nine tenths being singletons. Input material: naive CD4+ T cells sorted from blood. Sample subset: CD45RA+ positively selected. These receptors were obtained from a man younger than 30 in good health.

The count of this clone is one. This chain joins TRBV5-1 and TRBJ2-5; TRBD2 agrees at 8 bases. The V gene end was trimmed by 2 bases and the J gene end by 9 bases; junction bases not matched to a gene: 12. There are 15 residues in the CDR3. Germline V gene data show CDR1 as SGHRS and CDR2 as YFSETQ. The CDR3 here is CASSLTGLERNAQYF. The CDR3 nucleotides read TGCGCCAGCAGCTTAACGGGACTAGAAAGAAATGCCCAGTACTTC. The complete variable domain, with remaining parts taken from reference TRBV5-1 and TRBJ2-5, reads KAGVTQTPRYLIKTRGQQVTLSCSPISGHRSVSWYQQTPGQGLQFLFEYFSETQRNKGNFPGRFSGRQFSNSRSEMNVSTLELGDSALYLCASSLTGLERNAQYFGPGTRLLVL.

This clone was picked up one time. This sequence joins TRBV19 and TRBJ2-7, with 9 bases lining up with TRBD1. CDR3 length equals 15 residues. The V gene's germline CDR1 is LNHDA and CDR2 SQIVND (reference sequence). The V gene end was trimmed by 6 bases and the J gene end by 5 bases; junction bases not matched to a gene: 11. In nucleotides, the CDR3 is TGTGCCAGTAGAGAGACCGGGACAGGGAGGCACGAGCAGTACTTC. It yields the protein CASRETGTGRHEQYF.

The chain employs TRBV9 and TRBJ1-4; a weak D match, TRBD1 (5 bases). The V end was cut by 7 bases, the J end by 5 bases, with 9 bases between. Germline assignment: CDR1 SGDLS and CDR2 YYNGEE. CDR3 size: 12 residues. The chain's CDR3 is CASSGGNEKLFF. CDR3 in DNA: TGTGCCAGCTCCGGGGGAAATGAAAAACTGTTTTTT.

The V call is TRBV5-5, the J call TRBJ2-7; 7 nucleotides line up with TRBD1. CDR3 length: 15 amino acids. Trimming removed 5 bases from V and 0 bases from J; junction bases left unmatched: 8. Germline lookup yields CDR1 SGHKS and CDR2 YYEKEE (reference sequence). The CDR3 DNA reads TGTGCCAGCAGTCGACCCGGGACAGCCTCCTACGAGCAGTACTTC. This translates into CASSRPGTASYEQYF. Based on the CDR3 plus reference TRBV5-5 and TRBJ2-7, the full variable domain is DAGVTQSPTHLIKTRGQQVTLRCSPISGHKSVSWYQQVLGQGPQFIFQYYEKEERGRGNFPDRFSARQFPNYSSELNVNALLLGDSALYLCASSRPGTASYEQYFGPGTRLTVT.

The chain combines TRBV5-4 with TRBJ2-7; possible D gene TRBD2, 6 bases. The CDR3 length is 16 residues. Germline lookup yields CDR1 SGHNT and CDR2 YYREEE (reference sequence). Trimming removed 4 bases from V and 2 bases from J, with 19 bases in between. The CDR3 sequence is CASSPGGQGGTYEQYF. The CDR3 nucleotides are TGTGCCAGCAGCCCAGGAGGGCAGGGCGGAACCTACGAGCAGTACTTC.

The chain links TRBV10-2 to TRBJ2-7; TRBD2 matches 8 bases. Trimming removed 9 bases from V and 6 bases from J; junction bases left unmatched: 13. Per the germline V gene, CDR1 is WSHSY and CDR2 is SAAADI. The CDR3 has 14 residues. The CDR3 region is CARDSGTRAGEQYF. For the CDR3, the DNA is TGCGCCAGGGATTCCGGGACTAGAGCCGGCGAGCAGTACTTC.

The CDR3 spells CASSAGTSGGLMSQYF. The CDR3 bases are TGTGCCAGCAGCGCTGGGACTAGCGGGGGCCTAATGTCCCAGTACTTC. The J gene is TRBJ2-5, the V gene TRBV11-1, with 14 nucleotides matching TRBD2. This CDR3 comprises 16 residues. Germline V gives CDR1 SGHAT, CDR2 FQDESV (reference sequence). The V segment lost 5 bases and the J segment 9 bases; nucleotides outside the gene matches: 11.

The gene calls are TRBV25-1 and TRBJ2-5; possible D gene TRBD1, 5 bases. The end of the DNA is better explained by TRBJ2-7, so the J call may be wrong. Germline V gives CDR1 MGHDK, CDR2 SYGVNS. The CDR3 contains 12 residues. For the CDR3, the DNA is TGTGCCAGCAGCGATTTCAGGGACGAGCAGTACTTC. This encodes CASSDFRDEQYF.

This clone was found a few times. Distinct nucleotide sequences in the sample also encode this CDR3. J is TRBJ2-7 and V is TRBV18, with 7 nucleotides matching TRBD1. Per germline, CDR1 KGHSH and CDR2 LQKENI. J was trimmed by 1 base and V by 4 bases; bases with no gene match: 7. CDR3 length: 15 residues. The CDR3 DNA reads as TGTGCCAGCTCACTATCAGGGACAGCGTCCTACGAGCAGTACTTC. Translating gives CASSLSGTASYEQYF.

In this sample, this clone turned up once. This chain joins TRBV5-1 and TRBJ2-5, with D possibly being TRBD2 (5 bases). Germline-derived CDR1 and CDR2 are SGHRS and YFSETQ. The CDR3 runs to 16 residues. The V and J ends lost 4 bases and 5 bases respectively, with 21 bases between them. Here the CDR3 DNA reads TGCGCCAGCAGCCCTAGGACCGAATCCCGAGGGGAGACCCAGTACTTC. Translation gives CASSPRTESRGETQYF.

This rearrangement joins TRBV6-5 to TRBJ2-7; TRBD1 might be the D (5 bases). Trimming removed 2 bases from V and 2 bases from J, with 13 bases in between. Germline CDR1 and CDR2: MNHEY and SVGAGI. The CDR3 loop spans 15 amino acids. CDR3 sequence: CASSYIGAGAYEQYF. In nucleotides, the CDR3 is TGTGCCAGCAGTTACATTGGGGCAGGAGCCTACGAGCAGTACTTC.

This clone appeared once. The rearrangement joins TRBV5-1 to TRBJ2-2; weak D call: TRBD1 (5 bases). The CDR3 contains 15 residues. V was pared by 5 bases and J by 2 bases, with 13 bases between. The germline gives CDR1 SGHRS, CDR2 YFSETQ. The CDR3 sequence: CASSFGHRNTGELFF. Here the CDR3 DNA reads TGCGCCAGCAGTTTTGGACATAGAAACACCGGGGAGCTGTTTTTT.

The J gene is TRBJ1-2, the V gene TRBV19, with D uncertain. CDR1 is LNHDA, CDR2 SQIVND, per germline (reference sequence). The CDR3 loop spans 13 amino acids. With 5 bases removed from V and 4 bases from J, the gap between germline ends came to 11 bases. CDR3: CASSLTVAYGYTF. In DNA form, the CDR3 reads TGTGCCAGTAGTCTGACTGTCGCCTATGGCTACACCTTC.

CDR3 DNA sequence: TGTGCCAGCAGTTACGGGAGGACAGGGTGGATCGATGAGCAGTTCTTC. Translation: CASSYGRTGWIDEQFF. The chain uses TRBV6-5 and TRBJ2-1, with 8 bases fitting TRBD1. Trimming at V came to 2 bases and at J to 8 bases, leaving 11 bases not matched to a gene. This CDR3 spans 16 amino acids. Germline CDR1 MNHEY, CDR2 SVGAGI.

This clone was seen a few times. Other DNA sequences in the same sample also yield this CDR3. The V and J genes are TRBV30 and TRBJ1-5; 7 bases align to TRBD1. V shed 2 bases and J 4 bases; nucleotides not matched to a gene: 2. The CDR3 length is 13 residues. Germline CDR1 and CDR2: GTSNPN and SVGIG (reference sequence). CDR3 protein: CAWSLQGNQPQHF. The CDR3 region has the DNA TGTGCCTGGAGTCTACAGGGGAATCAGCCCCAGCATTTT.

V usage is TRBV19 and J usage is TRBJ1-5, with TRBD1 matching 7 bases. The J segment lost 6 bases and the V segment lost 6 bases, leaving 14 bases of the junction unmatched. Germline values: CDR1 LNHDA, CDR2 SQIVND (reference sequence). The CDR3 has 16 amino acids. The CDR3 DNA sequence: TGTGCCAGTAGCCACCGAACAGGGGATCAGGGTCAGCCCCAGCATTTT. Protein product: CASSHRTGDQGQPQHF.

The chain has TRBV10-1 and TRBJ2-3; D is undetermined. The germline V gene encodes CDR1 WNHNN and CDR2 SYGVQD (reference sequence). The CDR3 runs 14 residues. Trimming pared 2 bases from V and 4 bases from J, leaving 10 bases between. The CDR3 DNA sequence: TGCGCCAGCAGTGAGCCCAAATCTCCAGATACGCAGTATTTT. This encodes CASSEPKSPDTQYF.

V gene TRBV11-2 combines with J gene TRBJ2-1; no reliable D call. V lost 4 bases and J lost 10, with 14 bases in between. There are 13 residues in the CDR3. The V gene's germline CDR1 is SGHAT and CDR2 FQNNGV. Here the CDR3 reads CASSSGVVGEQFF. The DNA of the CDR3 is TGTGCCAGCAGCTCCGGAGTTGTAGGCGAGCAGTTCTTC.

This clone was seen more than once but under ten times. The chain couples TRBV19 to TRBJ1-1; D possibly corresponds to TRBD1 (6 bases). The CDR3 sequence is 14 residues long. Germline CDR1 is LNHDA and CDR2 is SQIVND (reference sequence). Trimming stripped 6 bases from V and 6 bases from J, with 17 bases between. CDR3 protein: CASRESTGRAEAFF. CDR3 sequence (DNA): TGTGCCAGTAGGGAGTCAACAGGGAGGGCTGAAGCTTTCTTT.

V is TRBV5-1 and J is TRBJ2-5; TRBD1 matches 10 bases. After removal of 5 bases from V and 5 bases from J, the junction contained 6 bases not matched to a gene. Germline lookup yields CDR1 SGHRS and CDR2 YFSETQ. The CDR3 consists of 14 residues. The CDR3 DNA reads TGCGCCAGCAGTCCGACAGGGGGCCGGGAGACCCAGTACTTC. Its protein is CASSPTGGRETQYF.